The source of this TCR beta chain is a study of shared clonotypes between healthy human individuals. Study-level points and caveats: Against clonotypes common to all four donors, non-shared ones had lower generation probabilities.

Here immunoSEQ multiplex PCR was the method, and the copy in TCRdb shows in-frame clones only, minus some. The sample shows approximately 1.1 million clones, 75% to 80% of them seen only once. On this clone itself: Its antigen is not known.

CDR3 size: 14 residues. Germline V gives CDR1 SGHRS, CDR2 YFSETQ. Trimming pared 4 bases from V and 4 bases from J, leaving 15 bases between. The sequencing input was memory CD4+ T cells from PBMCs. The subset is: CD45RA-negative fraction. This clonotype originated in a man between 18 and 29 years old in good health. Some clones in this sample may be carry-over from other donors' samples. The chain links TRBV5-1 to TRBJ2-7; a possible D gene is TRBD1 (6 bases). The CDR3 loop reads CASSVRTALYEQYF. CDR3 in DNA: TGCGCCAGCAGCGTTCGGACAGCTTTATACGAGCAGTACTTC.